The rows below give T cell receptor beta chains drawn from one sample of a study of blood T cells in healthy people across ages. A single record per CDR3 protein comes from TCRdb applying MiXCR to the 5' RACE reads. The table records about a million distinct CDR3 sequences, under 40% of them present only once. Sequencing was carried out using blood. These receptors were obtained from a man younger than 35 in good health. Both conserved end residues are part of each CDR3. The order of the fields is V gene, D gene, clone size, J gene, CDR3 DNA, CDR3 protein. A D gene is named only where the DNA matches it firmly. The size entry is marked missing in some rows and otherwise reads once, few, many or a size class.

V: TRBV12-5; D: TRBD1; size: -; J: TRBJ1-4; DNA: TGTGCTAGTGGTTTGGTCAATTACGTCGGGACAGGGGCCTACACTAATGAAAAACTGTTTTTT; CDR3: CASGLVNYVGTGAYTNEKLFF
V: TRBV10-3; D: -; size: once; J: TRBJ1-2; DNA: TGTGCCATCAGTGAGTCGGAACTCGGACTGAATCGTGGCTACACCTTC; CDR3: CAISESELGLNRGYTF
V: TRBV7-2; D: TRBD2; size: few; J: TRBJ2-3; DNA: TGTGCCAGCAGCGCAGCGGGGGGGCCCCAGTTCATATTCACAGATACGCAGTATTTT; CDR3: CASSAAGGPQFIFTDTQYF
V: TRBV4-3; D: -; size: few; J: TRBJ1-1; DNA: TGCGCCAGCAGCCGAGGCGGACATGAGAACACTGAAGCTTTCTTT; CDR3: CASSRGGHENTEAFF
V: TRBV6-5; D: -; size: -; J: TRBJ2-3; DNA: TGTGCTCTCGGAACAGGTTTGACAGATACGCAGTATTTT; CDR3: CALGTGLTDTQYF
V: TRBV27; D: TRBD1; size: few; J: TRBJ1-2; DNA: TGTGCCAGCAGTTCGGGACAGGGGGCGGATGGCTACACCTTC; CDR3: CASSSGQGADGYTF
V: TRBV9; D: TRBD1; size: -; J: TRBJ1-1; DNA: TGTGCCAGCAGCGTGACAGGGACGGCGGGGGCTTTCTTT; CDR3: CASSVTGTAGAFF
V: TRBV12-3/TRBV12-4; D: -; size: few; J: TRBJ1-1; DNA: TGTGCCAGCAGCCCCCCCCGGACTGGGAACACTGAAGCTTTCTTT; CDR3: CASSPPRTGNTEAFF
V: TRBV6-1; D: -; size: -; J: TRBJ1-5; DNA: TGTGCCAGCAGTGAAGCTGTAAATCAGCCCCAGCATTTT; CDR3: CASSEAVNQPQHF
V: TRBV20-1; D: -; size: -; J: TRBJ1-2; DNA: TGCAGTGCTAGAGACCTACGGGGAGTTAACTATGGCTACACCTTC; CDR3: CSARDLRGVNYGYTF
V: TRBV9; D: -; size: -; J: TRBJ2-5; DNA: TGTGCCAGCAGCGTAGACGGGGCTAGTTGGCAAGAGACCCAGTACTTC; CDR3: CASSVDGASWQETQYF
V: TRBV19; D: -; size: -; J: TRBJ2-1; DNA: TGTGCCAGTAGTAACCAGTGGGGCAATGAGCAGTTCTTC; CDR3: CASSNQWGNEQFF
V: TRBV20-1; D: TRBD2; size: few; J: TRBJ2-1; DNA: TGCAGTGCTAGGGGAGCTAGCGGGGACTCAAGCTCCTACAATGAGCAGTTCTTC; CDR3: CSARGASGDSSSYNEQFF
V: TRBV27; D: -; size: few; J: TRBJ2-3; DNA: TGTGCCAGCAGGCCCTTAGCGGATACAGATACGCAGTATTTT; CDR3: CASRPLADTDTQYF
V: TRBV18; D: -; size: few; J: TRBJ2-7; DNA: TGTGCCAGCTCTCCTGCTGGTCACTCCTACGAGCAGTACTTC; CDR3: CASSPAGHSYEQYF
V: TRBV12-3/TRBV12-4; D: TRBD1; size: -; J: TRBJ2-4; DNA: TGTGCCAGCAGCCCCTCAGGGGGTCTAGCTACCAAAAACATTCAGTACTTC; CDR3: CASSPSGGLATKNIQYF
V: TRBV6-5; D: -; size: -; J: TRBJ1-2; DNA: TGTGCCAGTGGACAGACTCCCTATGGCTACACCTTC; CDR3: CASGQTPYGYTF
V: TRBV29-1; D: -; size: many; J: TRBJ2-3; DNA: TGCAGCGTTGGAGCAGGGGCCGGCACAGATACGCAGTATTTT; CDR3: CSVGAGAGTDTQYF
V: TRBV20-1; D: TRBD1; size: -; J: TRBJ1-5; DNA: TGCAGTGCGGGTGGGACAGGCAATCAGCCCCAGCATTTT; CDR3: CSAGGTGNQPQHF
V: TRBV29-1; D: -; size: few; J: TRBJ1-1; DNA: TGCATCGTTGACCCCTCAGGGTTCGACACTGAAGCTTTCTTT; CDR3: CIVDPSGFDTEAFF
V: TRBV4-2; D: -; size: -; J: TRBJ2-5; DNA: TGTGCCAGCAGCCATCCTGGGGTGGAGACCCAGTACTTC; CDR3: CASSHPGVETQYF
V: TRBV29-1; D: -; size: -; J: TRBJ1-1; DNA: TGCAGCGTGGAAAGACGGATTGAAGCTTTCTTT; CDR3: CSVERRIEAFF
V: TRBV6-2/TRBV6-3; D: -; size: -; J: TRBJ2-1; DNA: TGTGCCAGCACCTACCGGCAGCAGAGTAGACACTCCTACAATGAGCAGTTCTTC; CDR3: CASTYRQQSRHSYNEQFF
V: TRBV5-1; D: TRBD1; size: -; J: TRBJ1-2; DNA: TGCGCCAGCAGACCCGACAGGGGGCTTTTCTATGGCTACACCTTC; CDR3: CASRPDRGLFYGYTF
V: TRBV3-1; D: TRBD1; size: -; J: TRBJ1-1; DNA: TGTGCCTGCAGCCAATTCACAGGGGATTCTGAAGCTTTCTTT; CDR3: CACSQFTGDSEAFF
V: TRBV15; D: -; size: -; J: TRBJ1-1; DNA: TGTGCCACCAGCAGTTCAGGGTTCGGCACTGAAGCTTTCTTT; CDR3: CATSSSGFGTEAFF
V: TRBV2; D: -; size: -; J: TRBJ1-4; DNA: TGTGCCAGCAGTGAATCGTTCGCAACTAATGAAAAACTGTTTTTT; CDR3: CASSESFATNEKLFF
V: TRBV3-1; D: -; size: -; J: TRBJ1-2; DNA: TGTGCCAGCAGCCCCGGGGGCGGGGGAAGAGGCTACACCTTC; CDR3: CASSPGGGGRGYTF
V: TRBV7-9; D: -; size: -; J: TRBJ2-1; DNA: TGTGCCAGCAGCGTAGTTGGGGTACCGAATGAGCAGTTCTTC; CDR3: CASSVVGVPNEQFF
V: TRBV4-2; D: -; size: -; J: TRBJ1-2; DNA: TGTGCCAGCAGCCAAGATGGGTCCGTCCGGAGTGGCTACACCTTC; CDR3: CASSQDGSVRSGYTF
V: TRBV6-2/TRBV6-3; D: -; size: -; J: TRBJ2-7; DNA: TGTGCCAGCAGTGGCTCGGACGCGTCCTCCTACGAGCAGTACTTC; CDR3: CASSGSDASSYEQYF
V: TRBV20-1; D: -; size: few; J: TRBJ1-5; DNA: TGCAGTGCTAGCTATCCCAAGGGGCTTTACCAGCCCCAGCATTTT; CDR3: CSASYPKGLYQPQHF
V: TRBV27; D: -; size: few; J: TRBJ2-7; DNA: TGTGCCAGCAGTCTAACCACCTCTAGGGAGCAGTACTTC; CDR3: CASSLTTSREQYF
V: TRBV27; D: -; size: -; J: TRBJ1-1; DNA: TGTGCCAGCAGTTTATCCCGCAGAACAGGGAGGGGCACTGAAGCTTTCTTT; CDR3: CASSLSRRTGRGTEAFF
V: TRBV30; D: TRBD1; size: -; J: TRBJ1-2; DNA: TGTGCCTGGAGTGGGGGACAGGCCTACTATGGCTACACCTTC; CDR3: CAWSGGQAYYGYTF
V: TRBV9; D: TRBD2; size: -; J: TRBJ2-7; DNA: TGTGCCAGCAGCGTAACGGGATTAGCGGGGGGATACAATGAGCAGTACTTC; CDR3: CASSVTGLAGGYNEQYF
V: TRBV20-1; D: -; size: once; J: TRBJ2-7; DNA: TGCAGTGCTAGAGATGGGGGGATGCCCTCCTACGAGCAGTACTTC; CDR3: CSARDGGMPSYEQYF
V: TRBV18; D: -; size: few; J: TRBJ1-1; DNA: TGTGCCAGCTCAATACGACAGATAAAGAACACTGAAGCTTTCTTT; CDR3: CASSIRQIKNTEAFF
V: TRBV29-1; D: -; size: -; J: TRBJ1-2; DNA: TGCAGCGTCAAGAGTGGTGGTGGCTACACCTTC; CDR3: CSVKSGGGYTF
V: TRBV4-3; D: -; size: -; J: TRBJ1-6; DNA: TGCGCCAGCAGTCCGAGGAGGGACAAAGAATCCCTCCACTTT; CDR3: CASSPRRDKESLHF
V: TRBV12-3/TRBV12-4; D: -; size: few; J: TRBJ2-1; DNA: TGTGCCAGCAGTTTAGGAGGGGGGGCGAATGAGCAGTTCTTC; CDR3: CASSLGGGANEQFF
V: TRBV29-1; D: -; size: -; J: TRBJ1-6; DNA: TGCAGCGTGAGGGACGTAGAGAATTCACCCCTCCACTTT; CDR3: CSVRDVENSPLHF
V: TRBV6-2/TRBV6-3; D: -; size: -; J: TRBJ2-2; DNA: TGTGCCAGCATTGGGGGGTTCACCGGGGAGCTGTTTTTT; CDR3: CASIGGFTGELFF
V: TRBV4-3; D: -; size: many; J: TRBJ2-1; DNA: TGCGCCAGCAGCCATCTGTCCGGCGACTTCGATGAGCAGTTCTTC; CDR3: CASSHLSGDFDEQFF
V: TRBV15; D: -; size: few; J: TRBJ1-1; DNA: TGTGCCACCAGCAGAGATCTCGGGTTGGGTGAAGCTTTCTTT; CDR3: CATSRDLGLGEAFF